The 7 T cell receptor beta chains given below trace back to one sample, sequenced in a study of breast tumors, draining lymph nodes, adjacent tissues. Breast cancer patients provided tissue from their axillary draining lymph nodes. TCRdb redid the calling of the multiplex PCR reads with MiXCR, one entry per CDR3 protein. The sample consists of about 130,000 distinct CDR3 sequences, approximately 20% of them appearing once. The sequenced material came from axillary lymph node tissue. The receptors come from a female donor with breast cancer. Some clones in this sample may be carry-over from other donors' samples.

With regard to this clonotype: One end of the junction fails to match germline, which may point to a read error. The CDR3 nucleotides read TGCAGTGAAACCAGGCAAAGGACGGGACTAGCGGGAGACTTTTACAATGAGCAGCTCTTC. It yields the protein CSETRQRTGLAGDFYNEQLF. The chain joins TRBV20-1 to TRBJ2-1, with 14 bases matching TRBD2. The CDR3 covers 20 residues. The germline V gene encodes CDR1 DFQATT and CDR2 SNEGSKA (reference sequence).

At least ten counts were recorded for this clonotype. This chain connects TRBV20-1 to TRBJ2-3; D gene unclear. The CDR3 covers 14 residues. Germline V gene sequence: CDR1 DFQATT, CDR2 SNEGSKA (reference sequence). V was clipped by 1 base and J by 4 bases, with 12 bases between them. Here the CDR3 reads CSARADFPSDTQYF. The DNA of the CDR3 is TGCAGTGCTAGAGCCGACTTCCCCTCAGATACGCAGTATTTT.

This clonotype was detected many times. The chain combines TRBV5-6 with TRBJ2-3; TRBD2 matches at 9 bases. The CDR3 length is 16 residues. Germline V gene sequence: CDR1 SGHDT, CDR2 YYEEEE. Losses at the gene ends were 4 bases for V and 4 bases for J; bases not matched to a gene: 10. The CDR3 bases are TGTGCCAGCAGCAGATGGGGCGGCGGGAGGGCAGATACGCAGTATTTT. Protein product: CASSRWGGGRADTQYF.

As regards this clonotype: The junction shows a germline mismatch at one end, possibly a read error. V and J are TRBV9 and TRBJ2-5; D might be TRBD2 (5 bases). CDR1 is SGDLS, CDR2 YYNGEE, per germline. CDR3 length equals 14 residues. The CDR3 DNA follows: TGTGCCAGCGGCGGTCTTAGCGCCCAAGAGCCCCAGTACTTC. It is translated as CASGGLSAQEPQYF. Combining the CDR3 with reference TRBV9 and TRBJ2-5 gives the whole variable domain DSGVTQTPKHLITATGQRVTLRCSPRSGDLSVYWYQQSLDQGLQFLIQYYNGEERAKGNILERFSAQQFPDLHSELNLSSLELGDSALYFCASGGLSAQEPQYFGPGTRLLVL.

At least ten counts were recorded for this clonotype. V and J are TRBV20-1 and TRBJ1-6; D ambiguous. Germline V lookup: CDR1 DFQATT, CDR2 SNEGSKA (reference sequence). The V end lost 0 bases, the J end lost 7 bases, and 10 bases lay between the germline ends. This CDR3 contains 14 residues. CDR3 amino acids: CSARDNSGNSPLHF. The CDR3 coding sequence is TGCAGTGCTAGAGATAACTCAGGAAATTCACCCCTCCACTTT.

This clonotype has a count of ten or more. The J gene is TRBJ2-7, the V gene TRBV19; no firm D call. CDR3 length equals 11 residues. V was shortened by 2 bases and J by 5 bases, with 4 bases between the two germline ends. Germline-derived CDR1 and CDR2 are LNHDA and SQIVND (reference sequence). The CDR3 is CASSIRNEQYF. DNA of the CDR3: TGTGCCAGTAGTATAAGGAACGAGCAGTACTTC.

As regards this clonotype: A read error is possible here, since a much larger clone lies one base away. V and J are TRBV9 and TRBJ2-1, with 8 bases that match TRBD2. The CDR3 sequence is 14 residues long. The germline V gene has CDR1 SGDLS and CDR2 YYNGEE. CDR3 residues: CASNFQRETIEQIF. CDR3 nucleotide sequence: TGTGCCAGCAATTTCCAGCGGGAGACTATTGAGCAGATCTTC. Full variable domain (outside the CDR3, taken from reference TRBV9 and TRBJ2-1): DSGVTQTPKHLITATGQRVTLRCSPRSGDLSVYWYQQSLDQGLQFLIQYYNGEERAKGNILERFSAQQFPDLHSELNLSSLELGDSALYFCASNFQRETIEQIFGPGTRLTVL.